A single T cell receptor beta chain is shown here with its context. Its antigen is currently unknown. This sample stems from a study of shared clonotypes between healthy human individuals. The CDR3 spans 14 residues. Germline V gene data show CDR1 as MDHEN and CDR2 as SYDVKM. The V end lost 0 bases, the J end lost 1 base, and 7 bases lay between the germline ends. General study results and limits: It was observed that around 5% of naive CD4 clonotypes were shared across a few donors.

Across several immunoSEQ plates, the genomic DNA of each subset was split evenly. Source study methods: Owing to the provision of junction-only sequences devoid of quality scores by immunoSEQ, filtering differed. TCRdb's table, derived via immunoSEQ multiplex PCR, lists solely in-frame clones and lacks some. V and J calls and clone size come straight from that table; D and trimming were deduced from the DNA. This sample has about 1.5 million clones; 95% to 99% occur once, and the top ten carry approximately 0.44%. This clonotype was obtained from a man under 40 in good health. This chain connects TRBV28 to TRBJ2-7; no firm D call. Material for sequencing was naive CD4+ T cells sorted from blood. Subset defined: CD45RA+ positively selected. The CDR3 DNA reads TGTGCCAGCAGTTTATGGGGCATTTCCTACGAGCAGTACTTC. It encodes CASSLWGISYEQYF.